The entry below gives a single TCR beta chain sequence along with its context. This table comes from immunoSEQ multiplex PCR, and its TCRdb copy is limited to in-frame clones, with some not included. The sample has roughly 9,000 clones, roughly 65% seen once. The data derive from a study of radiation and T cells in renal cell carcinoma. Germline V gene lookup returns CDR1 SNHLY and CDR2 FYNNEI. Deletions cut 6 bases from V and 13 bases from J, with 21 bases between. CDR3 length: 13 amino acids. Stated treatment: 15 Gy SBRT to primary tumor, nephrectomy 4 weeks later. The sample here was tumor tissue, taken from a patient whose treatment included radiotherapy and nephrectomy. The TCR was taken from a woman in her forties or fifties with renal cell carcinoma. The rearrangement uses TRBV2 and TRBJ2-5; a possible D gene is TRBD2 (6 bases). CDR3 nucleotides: TGTGCCAGCAGCGAGGTAGATGGGAGGTCTCGGTACTTC. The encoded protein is CASSEVDGRSRYF. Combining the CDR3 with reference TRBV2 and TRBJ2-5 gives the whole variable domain EPEVTQTPSHQVTQMGQEVILRCVPISNHLYFYWYRQILGQKVEFLVSFYNNEISEKSEIFDDQFSVERPDGSNFTLKIRSTKLEDSAMYFCASSEVDGRSRYFGPGTRLLVL.